The clone carrying this T cell receptor beta chain occurred once. No antigen is known for it. This specimen comes from a study of sequential checkpoint blockade in melanoma. Overall study: Matched biopsies came pretreatment and at week 13 for about 24 patients. General study points: Rising tumor T-cell fraction and clonality meant about 30 times likelier benefit.

Treatment given: randomized to nivolumab then ipilimumab (arm A) or the reverse (arm B). The repertoire was sequenced with immunoSEQ multiplex PCR; TCRdb's copy has only in-frame clones and lacks some. This table has 7,000 or so clones, 20% to 25% appearing once. The CDR3 is made up of 17 amino acids. With V trimmed by 6 bases and J by 1 base, 9 bases remained unmatched. Germline CDR1 is KGHSH and CDR2 is LQKENI. The chain employs TRBV18 and TRBJ1-5; 10 bases map to TRBD1. This clonotype was sampled from a human donor with melanoma. The sequencing here drew on tumor tissue (inferred from file names), taken from a patient given nivolumab and ipilimumab in sequence. The DNA of the CDR3 is TGTGCCAGCTCCCCCGGGACAGGGGTAGGGAGCAATCAGCCCCAGCATTTT. It is translated as CASSPGTGVGSNQPQHF.